The source of this T cell receptor beta chain is a study of PD-1 blockade in mismatch repair-deficient tumors. This clone occurred a few times. Germline CDR1 is SEHNR and CDR2 is FQNEAQ (reference sequence). V gave up 5 bases and J gave up 7 bases; unmatched junction bases: 10. The CDR3 is 14 residues long. Some clones are missing from TCRdb's copy, which holds only in-frame ones; the method was immunoSEQ multiplex PCR. The sample carries 35,000 or so clones, about 85% recorded once. V usage is TRBV7-9 and J usage is TRBJ2-7; TRBD1 aligns across 8 bases. The specimen was peripheral blood, collected around 76 weeks after starting pembrolizumab. The source is an adult with mismatch repair-deficient cancer. The DNA for the CDR3 is TGTGCCAGCAGCCCCTGGACAGGGTCGGGGGAGCAGTACTTC. It yields the protein CASSPWTGSGEQYF.